This TCR beta chain originates from a study of T cell responses to AZD1222 COVID-19 vaccine. The study's findings and limits: The CD4 TCRs associated with vaccination extended across spike and predominated at 160-218 and 743-854. Clonal diversity may have been underestimated in mostly white British donors. The number of AZD1222 recipients seropositive at baseline was only five to seven. An increase in Spike-specific TCR breadth and depth was observed after two AZD1222 doses.

J was trimmed by 4 bases and V by 0 bases; bases with no gene match: 4. The CDR3 consists of 15 residues. Germline-derived CDR1 and CDR2 are SGHDT and YYEEEE. Clones were sequenced by immunoSEQ multiplex PCR, and TCRdb holds only the in-frame ones, with some missing. The sample consists of about 100,000 clones, about 83% of them appearing once. The table lists this clone with a count of one. Antigen: not known. The rearrangement links TRBV5-6 to TRBJ2-1; TRBD2 matches at 7 bases. This receptor was identified in an adult in good health. Sequenced here: peripheral blood, sampled on day 0 of AZD1222 vaccination. The chain's CDR3 is CASSLGGRGYNEQFF. CDR3 bases: TGTGCCAGCAGCTTGGGAGGGAGGGGATACAATGAGCAGTTCTTC.